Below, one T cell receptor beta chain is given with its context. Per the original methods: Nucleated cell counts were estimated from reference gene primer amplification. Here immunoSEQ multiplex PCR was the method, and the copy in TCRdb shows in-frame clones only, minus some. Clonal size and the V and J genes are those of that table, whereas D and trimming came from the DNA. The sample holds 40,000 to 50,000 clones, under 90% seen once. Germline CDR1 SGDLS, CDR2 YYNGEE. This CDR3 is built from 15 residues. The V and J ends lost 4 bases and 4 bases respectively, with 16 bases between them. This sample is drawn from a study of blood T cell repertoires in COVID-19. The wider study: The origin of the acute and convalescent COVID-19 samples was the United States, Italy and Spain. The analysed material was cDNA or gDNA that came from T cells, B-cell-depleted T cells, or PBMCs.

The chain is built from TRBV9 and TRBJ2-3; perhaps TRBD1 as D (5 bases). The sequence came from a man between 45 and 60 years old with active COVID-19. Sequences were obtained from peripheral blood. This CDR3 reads CASSLGNQGADTQYF. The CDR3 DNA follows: TGTGCCAGCAGCCTAGGGAATCAGGGTGCAGATACGCAGTATTTT.